This TCR beta chain appears in the sequencing data of a study of cytomegalovirus exposure and HLA in healthy donors listed by TCRdb under 2017. With respect to the entire study: A later analysis indicated that the 95 to 150 validation repertoires were generated on the platform also employed for the roughly 650 repertoires of the first cohort. The study aimed to test whether signatures of past pathogen exposure could be identified by cataloging public T cell receptors. Along with the approximately 650-subject first cohort, a separate validation cohort of over 90 different subjects was used. To predict cytomegalovirus infection status, the study combined high-throughput TCR immunosequencing, statistical association of individual TCRs with disease status, and machine learning. General conclusions and limits of the study: While some public TCRs were present in many individuals, most TCR sequences turned up only very rarely across donors. In a later analysis, TCRs clustered in the first cohort were found to also tend to co-occur in the roughly 130 validation repertoires, with 90% to 95% of cluster scores above 0. Three of the identified cytomegalovirus-associated TCR beta chains were confirmed in vitro to be specific for cytomegalovirus antigens. A total of fewer than 200 TCR beta chains were listed by the study as associated with cytomegalovirus. According to the authors, the approach could potentially be generalized to other disease states and immunological phenotypes. The validation cohort had no HLA typing available for a later analysis, so co-occurrence within that cohort was assessed over all 130 or so repertoires. In both the original and validation cohorts, the classifier was reported to diagnose cytomegalovirus status with high specificity and sensitivity.

A few counts support this clone. Its antigen has not been determined. It has no much larger one-base neighbor in the sample; base qualities were not kept. The donors were included in the validation cohort of 120 subjects, a group kept apart from the roughly 730-subject first cohort. Libraries were constructed by the immunoSEQ multiplex PCR assay. The study's processing was this. A statistical classification framework was developed to diagnose cytomegalovirus status using the catalog of TCR beta chain sequences. TCRdb took this table from immuneACCESS and kept in-frame rearrangements with V and J called. Such tables lack part of the clones; where checked against another copy, unresolved V genes explain under half of the gap, and the rest is unexplained. V and J calls and clone size are copied from that table; D and trimming were computed from the DNA. Recorded for this sample are 150,000 to 200,000 clones; more than 70% of them occurred a single time. 9.5% to 13% of the sample is taken by the ten largest.

Taken from the germline V gene, the CDR1 and CDR2 loops are MGHRA and YSYEKL. CDR3 length: 16 amino acids, cysteine to phenylalanine. Only CDR3 DNA is held: 48 bases, read in frame from base 1. V loses 1 base of germline sequence and J loses 5 bases, and the interval between the two ends is 12 bases. Source material: PBMCs. The source of this sequence is a man aged 25-40 years in good health and CMV-seropositive. The receptor chain draws on TRBV4-1 and TRBJ1-6, with TRBD1 as a weak D call on 5 bases. The CDR3 corresponds to CASSQAPTDHNSPLHF. The DNA sequence follows: TGCGCCAGCAGCCAAGCGCCGACAGACCATAATTCACCCCTCCACTTT.